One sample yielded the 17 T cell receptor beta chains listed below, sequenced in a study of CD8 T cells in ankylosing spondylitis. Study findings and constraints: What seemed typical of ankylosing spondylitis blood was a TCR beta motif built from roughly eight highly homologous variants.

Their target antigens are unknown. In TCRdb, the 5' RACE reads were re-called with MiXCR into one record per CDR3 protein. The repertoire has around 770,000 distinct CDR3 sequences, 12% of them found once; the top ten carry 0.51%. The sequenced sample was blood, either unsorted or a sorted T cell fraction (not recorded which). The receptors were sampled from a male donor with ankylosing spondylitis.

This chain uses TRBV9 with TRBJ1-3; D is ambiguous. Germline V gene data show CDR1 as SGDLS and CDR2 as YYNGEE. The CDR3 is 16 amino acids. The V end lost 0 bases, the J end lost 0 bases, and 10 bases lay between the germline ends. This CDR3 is CASSVGTVYSGNTIYF. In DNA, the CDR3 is TGTGCCAGCAGCGTAGGGACCGTTTACTCTGGAAACACCATATATTTT.

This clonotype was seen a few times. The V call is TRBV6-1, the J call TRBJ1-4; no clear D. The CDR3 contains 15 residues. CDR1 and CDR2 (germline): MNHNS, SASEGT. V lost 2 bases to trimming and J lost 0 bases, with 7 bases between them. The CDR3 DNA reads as TGTGCCAGCAGTGAAAACCCTGCAACTAATGAAAAACTGTTTTTT. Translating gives CASSENPATNEKLFF.

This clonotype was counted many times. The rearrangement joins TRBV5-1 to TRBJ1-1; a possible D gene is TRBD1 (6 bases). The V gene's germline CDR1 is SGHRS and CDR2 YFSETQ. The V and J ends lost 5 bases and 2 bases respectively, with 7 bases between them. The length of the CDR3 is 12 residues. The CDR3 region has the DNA TGCGCCAGCAGGGACAGCAACACTGAAGCTTTCTTT. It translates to CASRDSNTEAFF. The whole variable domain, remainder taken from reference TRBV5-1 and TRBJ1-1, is KAGVTQTPRYLIKTRGQQVTLSCSPISGHRSVSWYQQTPGQGLQFLFEYFSETQRNKGNFPGRFSGRQFSNSRSEMNVSTLELGDSALYLCASRDSNTEAFFGQGTRLTVV.

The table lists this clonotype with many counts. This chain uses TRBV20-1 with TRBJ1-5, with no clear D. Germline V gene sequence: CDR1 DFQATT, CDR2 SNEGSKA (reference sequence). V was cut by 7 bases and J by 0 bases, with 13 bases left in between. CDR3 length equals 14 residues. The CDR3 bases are TGCAGTGTTACCAAGACGGATAGCAATCAGCCCCAGCATTTT. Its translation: CSVTKTDSNQPQHF.

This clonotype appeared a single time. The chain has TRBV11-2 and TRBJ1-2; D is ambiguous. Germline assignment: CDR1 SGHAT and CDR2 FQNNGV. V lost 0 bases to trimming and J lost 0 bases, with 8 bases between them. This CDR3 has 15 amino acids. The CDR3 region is CASSLEPKSNYGYTF. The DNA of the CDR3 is TGTGCCAGCAGCTTAGAGCCCAAATCTAACTATGGCTACACCTTC. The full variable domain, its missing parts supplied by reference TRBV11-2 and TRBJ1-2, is EAGVAQSPRYKIIEKRQSVAFWCNPISGHATLYWYQQILGQGPKLLIQFQNNGVVDDSQLPKDRFSAERLKGVDSTLKIQPAKLEDSAVYLCASSLEPKSNYGYTFGSGTRLTVV.

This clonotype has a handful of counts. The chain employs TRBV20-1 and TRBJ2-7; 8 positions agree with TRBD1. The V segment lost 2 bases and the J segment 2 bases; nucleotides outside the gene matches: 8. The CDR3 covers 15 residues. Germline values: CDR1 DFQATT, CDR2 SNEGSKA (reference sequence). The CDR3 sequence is CSARPGQGNTYEQYF. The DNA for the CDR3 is TGCAGTGCTAGACCCGGACAGGGAAACACCTACGAGCAGTACTTC.

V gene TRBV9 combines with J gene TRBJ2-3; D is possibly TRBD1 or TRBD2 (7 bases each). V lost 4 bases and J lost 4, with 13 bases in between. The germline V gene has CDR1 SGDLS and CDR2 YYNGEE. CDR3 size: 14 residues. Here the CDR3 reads CASSSQGGADTQYF. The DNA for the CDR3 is TGTGCCAGCAGCTCTCAGGGGGGGGCAGATACGCAGTATTTT.

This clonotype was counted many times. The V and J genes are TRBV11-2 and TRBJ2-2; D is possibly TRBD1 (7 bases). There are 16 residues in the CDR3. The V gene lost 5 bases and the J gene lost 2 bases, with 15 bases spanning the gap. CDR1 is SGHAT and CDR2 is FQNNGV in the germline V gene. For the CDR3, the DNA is TGTGCCAGCAGCCAGGGGGGCCTCCCCAACACCGGGGAGCTGTTTTTT. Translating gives CASSQGGLPNTGELFF. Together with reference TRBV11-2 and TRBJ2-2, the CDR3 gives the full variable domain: EAGVAQSPRYKIIEKRQSVAFWCNPISGHATLYWYQQILGQGPKLLIQFQNNGVVDDSQLPKDRFSAERLKGVDSTLKIQPAKLEDSAVYLCASSQGGLPNTGELFFGEGSRLTVL.

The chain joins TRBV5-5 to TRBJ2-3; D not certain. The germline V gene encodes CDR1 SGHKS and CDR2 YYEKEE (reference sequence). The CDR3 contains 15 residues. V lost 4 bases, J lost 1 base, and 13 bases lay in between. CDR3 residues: CASSPNPRGTDTQYF. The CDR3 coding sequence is TGTGCCAGCAGCCCGAACCCTAGGGGCACAGATACGCAGTATTTT.

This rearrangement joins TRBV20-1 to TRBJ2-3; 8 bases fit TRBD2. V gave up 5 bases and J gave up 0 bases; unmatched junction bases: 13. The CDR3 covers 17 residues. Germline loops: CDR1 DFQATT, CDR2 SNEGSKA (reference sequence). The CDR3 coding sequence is TGCAGTGCTGGCCCAGGCAGCGGGAGCCTCAGCACAGATACGCAGTATTTT. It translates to CSAGPGSGSLSTDTQYF.

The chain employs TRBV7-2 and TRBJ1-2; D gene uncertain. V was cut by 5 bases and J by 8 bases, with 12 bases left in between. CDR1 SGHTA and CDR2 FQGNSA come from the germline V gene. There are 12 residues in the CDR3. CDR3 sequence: CASSPLMGGYTF. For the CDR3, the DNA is TGTGCCAGCAGCCCTTTGATGGGCGGCTACACCTTC.

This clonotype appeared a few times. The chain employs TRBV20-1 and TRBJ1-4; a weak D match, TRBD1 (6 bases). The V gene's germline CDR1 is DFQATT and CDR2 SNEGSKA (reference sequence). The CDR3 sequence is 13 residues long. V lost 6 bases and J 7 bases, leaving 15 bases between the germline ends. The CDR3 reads CSAAQGIGEKLFF. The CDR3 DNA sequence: TGCAGTGCCGCCCAGGGGATTGGTGAAAAACTGTTTTTT.

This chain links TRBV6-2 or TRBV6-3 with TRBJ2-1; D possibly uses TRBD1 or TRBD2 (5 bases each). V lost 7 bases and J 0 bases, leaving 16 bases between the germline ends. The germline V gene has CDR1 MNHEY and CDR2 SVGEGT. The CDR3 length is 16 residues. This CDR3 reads CASIPFEGSSYNEQFF. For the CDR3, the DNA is TGTGCCAGCATACCCTTTGAGGGGAGCTCCTACAATGAGCAGTTCTTC.

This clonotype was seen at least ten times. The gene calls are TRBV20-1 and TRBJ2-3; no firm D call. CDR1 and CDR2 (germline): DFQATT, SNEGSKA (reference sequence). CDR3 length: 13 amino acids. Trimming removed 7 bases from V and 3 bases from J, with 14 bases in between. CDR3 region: CSENPALTDTQYF. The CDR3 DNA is TGCAGTGAAAACCCTGCCCTGACAGATACGCAGTATTTT.

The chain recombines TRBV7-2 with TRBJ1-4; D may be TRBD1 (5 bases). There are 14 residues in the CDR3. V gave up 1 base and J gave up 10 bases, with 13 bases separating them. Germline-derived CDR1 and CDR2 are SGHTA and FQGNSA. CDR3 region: CASSLGQFGGKLFF. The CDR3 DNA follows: TGTGCCAGCAGCTTAGGACAGTTTGGTGGAAAACTGTTTTTT.

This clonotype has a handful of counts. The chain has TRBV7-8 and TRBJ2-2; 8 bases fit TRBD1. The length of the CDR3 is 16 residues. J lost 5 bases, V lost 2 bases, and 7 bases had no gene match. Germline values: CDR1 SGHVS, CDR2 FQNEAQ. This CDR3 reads CASSLFTGGWTGELFF. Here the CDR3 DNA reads TGTGCCAGCAGCTTATTTACAGGGGGGTGGACCGGGGAGCTGTTTTTT.

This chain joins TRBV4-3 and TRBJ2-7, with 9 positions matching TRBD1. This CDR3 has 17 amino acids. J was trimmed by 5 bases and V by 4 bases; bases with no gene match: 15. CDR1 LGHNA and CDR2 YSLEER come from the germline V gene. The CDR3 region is CASSRMVAGTGFHEQYF. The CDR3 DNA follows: TGCGCCAGCAGCCGAATGGTCGCCGGGACAGGGTTTCACGAGCAGTACTTC.